The 13 T cell receptor beta chains reported below all come from one sample, sequenced in a study of early T cells in non-severe SARS-CoV-2 infection. TCRdb used MiXCR to reprocess the 5' RACE reads, holding one entry per CDR3 protein. The sample holds roughly 75,000 distinct CDR3 sequences, 16% seen once. The sample taken for sequencing was whole blood. The receptor source for this set is an adult who was a healthcare worker with PCR-confirmed SARS-CoV-2 infection or an uninfected control (not recorded which).

This clonotype was seen a few times. J is TRBJ2-5 and V is TRBV11-2; possibly TRBD1 or TRBD2 for D (5 bases each). V gave up 6 bases and J gave up 5 bases, with 19 bases separating them. Germline values: CDR1 SGHAT, CDR2 FQNNGV. The CDR3 sequence is 15 residues long. In DNA, the CDR3 is TGTGCCAGCAGACCATTACGGGGCAGGGCTGAGACCCAGTACTTC. Amino acids: CASRPLRGRAETQYF.

The rearrangement links TRBV20-1 to TRBJ2-4; 12 bases fit TRBD1. Per germline, CDR1 DFQATT and CDR2 SNEGSKA (reference sequence). The CDR3 is 14 residues long. J was trimmed by 6 bases and V by 1 base; bases with no gene match: 1. The CDR3 is CSARGGQGANIQYF. In DNA form, the CDR3 reads TGCAGTGCTAGAGGGGGACAGGGGGCAAACATTCAGTACTTC.

The CDR3 loop reads CSARAERSSYEQYF. In nucleotides, the CDR3 is TGCAGTGCTAGAGCCGAGCGGAGCTCCTACGAGCAGTACTTC. V usage is TRBV20-1 and J usage is TRBJ2-7; D may be TRBD2 (5 bases). There are 14 residues in the CDR3. V lost 1 base to trimming and J lost 0 bases, with 10 bases between them. Germline values: CDR1 DFQATT, CDR2 SNEGSKA (reference sequence).

The J gene is TRBJ1-5, the V gene TRBV18; no firm D call. V was cut by 3 bases and J by 5 bases, with 17 bases left in between. The germline gives CDR1 KGHSH, CDR2 LQKENI. The CDR3 totals 16 residues. CDR3 in DNA: TGTGCCAGCTCACCGAGAAGGACTGGAGGCGATCAGCCCCAGCATTTT. As protein: CASSPRRTGGDQPQHF.

The table lists this clonotype with many counts. The chain uses TRBV7-9 and TRBJ1-2; the match to TRBD1 covers 8 bases. The CDR3 is 15 amino acids. Germline V CDR1 and CDR2: SEHNR, FQNEAQ (reference sequence). V was clipped by 4 bases and J by 4 bases; unmatched bases: 8. CDR3 sequence: CASSSTQGGFYGYTF. CDR3 nucleotide sequence: TGTGCCAGCAGCTCAACACAGGGGGGATTCTATGGCTACACCTTC.

J is TRBJ1-5 and V is TRBV7-9, with D uncertain. CDR1 is SEHNR and CDR2 is FQNEAQ in the germline V gene (reference sequence). V was pared by 2 bases and J by 4 bases, with 9 bases between. The CDR3 loop spans 14 amino acids. As DNA, the CDR3 is TGTGCCAGCAGCTTATCCGGAGGGAATCAGCCCCAGCATTTT. It is translated as CASSLSGGNQPQHF.

The rearrangement joins TRBV6-1 to TRBJ2-1; D might be TRBD1 (6 bases). The CDR3 runs 15 residues. V was cut by 8 bases and J by 1 base, with 15 bases left in between. CDR1 is MNHNS and CDR2 is SASEGT in the germline V gene. DNA of the CDR3: TGTGCCAGCGGGGCGTGGGGGCTGTCCTACAATGAGCAGTTCTTC. It specifies CASGAWGLSYNEQFF.

This clonotype was seen a handful of times. J is TRBJ1-1 and V is TRBV10-3; D gene unclear. The V end lost 4 bases, the J end lost 7 bases, and 10 bases lay between the germline ends. This CDR3 is built from 12 residues. Germline V gene data show CDR1 as ENHRY and CDR2 as SYGVKD. The DNA of the CDR3 is TGTGCCATCAGTGGGAATAGGGATGAAGCTTTCTTT. As protein: CAISGNRDEAFF.

The V call is TRBV28, the J call TRBJ1-6; no reliable D call. This CDR3 has 13 residues. Between the trimmed V and J ends, which lost 7 bases and 3 bases, there was a span of 7 bases. CDR1 and CDR2 from the germline V gene are MDHEN and SYDVKM. The CDR3 DNA reads as TGTGCCAGCACTCAAGACTATAATTCACCCCTCCACTTT. This codes for CASTQDYNSPLHF.

This chain links TRBV7-6 with TRBJ2-7; D remains unclear. The V end was cut by 0 bases, the J end by 7 bases, with 13 bases between. CDR1 and CDR2 (germline): SGHVS, FNYEAQ. The CDR3 covers 14 residues. The CDR3 DNA reads TGTGCCAGCAGCTTAGCGTTGGACCTGGGAGAGCAGTACTTC. Residues: CASSLALDLGEQYF.

This clonotype was seen more than once but under ten times. The J gene is TRBJ1-3, the V gene TRBV6-6, with a possible D match to TRBD1 (5 bases). Germline CDR1 MNHNY, CDR2 SVGAGI (reference sequence). Deletions cut 7 bases from V and 0 bases from J, with 16 bases between. CDR3 length equals 16 residues. The CDR3 coding sequence is TGTGCCAGCACCCCTCTAGACAGTAGCTCTGGAAACACCATATATTTT. Residues: CASTPLDSSSGNTIYF.

This clonotype was seen a handful of times. The chain combines TRBV6-4 with TRBJ2-6, with D perhaps assigned TRBD1 or TRBD2 (5 bases each). The germline V gene has CDR1 MRHNA and CDR2 SNTAGT. V lost 9 bases and J 0 bases, leaving 18 bases between the germline ends. The CDR3 is made up of 17 amino acids. CDR3 DNA sequence: TGTGCCAGTTCCCCCGGGACGGCACACTCTGGGGCCAACGTCCTGACTTTC. Translation gives CASSPGTAHSGANVLTF.

J is TRBJ2-1 and V is TRBV7-6; D might be TRBD1 or TRBD2, each matching 5 bases. The germline CDR1 and CDR2 sequences are SGHVS and FNYEAQ. Trimming cost V 5 bases and J 0 bases, with 17 bases left between them. The CDR3 sequence is 17 residues long. The CDR3 DNA reads TGTGCCAGCAGCCCCCCCTGGGGGAGTGGCTCCTACAATGAGCAGTTCTTC. Its protein product is CASSPPWGSGSYNEQFF.